This TCR beta chain emerged from a study of early T cells in non-severe SARS-CoV-2 infection. Across the whole study: Sequencing input comprised bulk RNA from unsorted whole blood; chain pairing was not available.

General observations from the study: Using VDJdb, the matching emphasized anti-spike CD8 responses while missing private and CD4 specificities.

This clonotype was counted only a few times. The antigen is undetermined. The V and J ends lost 10 bases and 1 base, in that order; junction bases with no gene match: 2. The CDR3 is 14 amino acids. Germline V gene sequence: CDR1 ENHRY, CDR2 SYGVKD. Individually, cDNA molecules had unique molecular identifiers attached to them. TCRdb re-called the 5' RACE reads through MiXCR, storing one row per CDR3 protein. The top ten clones hold 2.5% to 3% of a sample with about 71,000 distinct CDR3 sequences, over 10% of them seen once. The V call is TRBV10-3, the J call TRBJ2-5, with TRBD2 matching over 14 bases. This specimen was whole blood, taken at baseline. This clonotype was obtained from an adult who was a healthcare worker with PCR-confirmed SARS-CoV-2 infection or an uninfected control (not recorded which). The CDR3 is CATGTSGGQETQYF. DNA of the CDR3: TGTGCCACCGGGACTAGCGGGGGCCAAGAGACCCAGTACTTC.